Below, one T cell receptor (beta chain) is given with its context. Its specificity is not known. The record originates from a study of cytomegalovirus exposure and HLA in healthy donors. Findings of the study overall: Among TCR beta chains of equal frequency, HLA-associated ones were more clonally expanded in a later analysis.

The germline V gene encodes CDR1 LGHNA and CDR2 YNFKEQ. Between the trimmed V and J ends, which lost 1 base and 3 bases, there was a span of 11 bases. The CDR3 loop spans 15 amino acids. With 60 Vbeta and 13 Jbeta primers, the PCR was carried out. Original methodology: As a later analysis found, there were roughly 80 million unique TCR beta chains, of which some 10 million were shared. Profiling relied on immunoSEQ multiplex PCR, and the TCRdb table lists in-frame clones only, not all of them. That table furnishes V, J and clone size, whereas the DNA furnished D and trimming. The repertoire holds tens of thousands of clones, with 60% to 85% as singletons.

What was sequenced was PBMCs. J is TRBJ2-3 and V is TRBV4-2, with a possible D match to TRBD2 (6 bases). The TCR originated in a man between 35 and 55 years old in good health and CMV-seronegative. DNA for the CDR3: TGTGCCAGCAGCCAAGGGACTAAATCGACAGATACGCAGTATTTT. This codes for CASSQGTKSTDTQYF.